The 30 T cell receptor beta chains below were found in one sample sequenced in a study of STAT5B mutations in CD4+ large granular lymphocyte leukemia. Method: immunoSEQ multiplex PCR; TCRdb's copy keeps in-frame clones and lacks some. The sample lists about 34,000 clones, around 80% occurring once. The sample consisted of CD4+ T cells from blood buffy coats. The receptors here all came from a human donor in good health.

The chain couples TRBV27 to TRBJ1-6; D uncertain. Germline V gene lookup returns CDR1 MNHEY and CDR2 SMNVEV (reference sequence). This CDR3 contains 14 residues. V was trimmed by 2 bases and J by 6 bases, leaving 8 bases between them. CDR3 residues: CASSLVGSNSPLHF. The DNA for the CDR3 is TGTGCCAGCAGTTTAGTAGGTTCTAATTCACCCCTCCACTTT.

This clone was picked up a small number of times. The chain combines TRBV29-1 with TRBJ1-1, with D tentatively TRBD1 (5 bases). Germline V CDR1 and CDR2: SQVTM, ANQGSEA. Trimming pared 6 bases from V and 1 base from J, leaving 12 bases between. The CDR3 is 13 amino acids. In DNA, the CDR3 is TGCAGCGTGGGGGTAGATGGGAACACTGAAGCTTTCTTT. Translated, it gives CSVGVDGNTEAFF.

This clone has a handful of counts. V is TRBV11-2 and J is TRBJ1-4, with 8 positions matching TRBD1. Unmatched junction bases numbered 14, after V lost 4 bases and J lost 10 bases. This CDR3 contains 16 residues. Per germline, CDR1 SGHAT and CDR2 FQNNGV. The CDR3 DNA reads TGTGCCAGCAGCTCTCCTACGACAGGGGAGATCTCAAAACTGTTTTTT. This gives the protein CASSSPTTGEISKLFF.

The rearrangement joins TRBV6-4 to TRBJ1-1; possibly TRBD1 for D (5 bases). Germline V gene lookup returns CDR1 MRHNA and CDR2 SNTAGT. V lost 8 bases to trimming and J lost 0 bases, with 13 bases between them. The CDR3 has 14 amino acids. CDR3 amino acids: CASRQRWVNTEAFF. The CDR3 DNA reads as TGTGCCAGCCGACAGAGGTGGGTGAACACTGAAGCTTTCTTT.

This clone was recorded only once. The J gene is TRBJ1-2, the V gene TRBV2; D unclear. The V end lost 5 bases, the J end lost 0 bases, and 10 bases lay between the germline ends. Per germline, CDR1 SNHLY and CDR2 FYNNEI. The CDR3 has 14 residues. The CDR3 protein is CASSRGSTNYGYTF. The CDR3 DNA reads as TGTGCCAGCAGTCGGGGTTCCACTAACTATGGCTACACCTTC.

The chain carries TRBV27 and TRBJ2-2, with D possibly matching TRBD2 (6 bases). The germline V gene has CDR1 MNHEY and CDR2 SMNVEV (reference sequence). This CDR3 spans 16 amino acids. The V end was cut by 3 bases, the J end by 7 bases, with 18 bases between. The CDR3, as DNA: TGTGCCAGCAGTTTCCCCGGACCGGAGGAGGGCGGGGAGCTGTTTTTT. Translation gives CASSFPGPEEGGELFF.

The CDR3 sequence is CASSPRGGRATGELFF. CDR3 in DNA: TGTGCCAGCAGCCCCCGGGGCGGGAGGGCCACCGGGGAGCTGTTTTTT. V gene TRBV5-4 combines with J gene TRBJ2-2; 9 bases are shared with TRBD2. The CDR3 is 16 amino acids. J gave up 4 bases and V 4 bases, and 8 bases lay outside the gene matches. Germline V gene lookup returns CDR1 SGHNT and CDR2 YYREEE (reference sequence).

DNA of the CDR3: TGTGCCAGCAGCTTGGGAGGGGGAGTGAGGGTTGAGACCCAGTACTTC. It specifies CASSLGGGVRVETQYF. The genes are TRBV5-5 and TRBJ2-5; D is possibly TRBD1 (6 bases). V shed 0 bases and J shed 5 bases, with 17 bases lying between them. From germline, CDR1 is SGHKS and CDR2 YYEKEE (reference sequence). The CDR3 consists of 16 residues.

This clone was detected a few times. Here the CDR3 reads CASSLEQRGGRNSPLHF. Here the CDR3 DNA reads TGTGCCAGCAGCTTAGAGCAGAGGGGCGGACGAAATTCACCCCTCCACTTT. The chain employs TRBV7-9 and TRBJ1-6; D might be TRBD1 (5 bases). Germline values: CDR1 SEHNR, CDR2 FQNEAQ (reference sequence). The CDR3 runs 17 residues. The V end was cut by 1 base, the J end by 7 bases, with 17 bases between.

The chain employs TRBV9 and TRBJ1-1, with a possible D match to TRBD1 (5 bases). Per the germline V gene, CDR1 is SGDLS and CDR2 is YYNGEE. This CDR3 has 16 residues. V was clipped by 0 bases and J by 4 bases, with 16 bases between them. CDR3 region: CASSVVLAGRGTEAFF. The CDR3 nucleotides are TGTGCCAGCAGCGTAGTGCTTGCAGGAAGGGGCACTGAAGCTTTCTTT.

The rearrangement uses TRBV5-1 and TRBJ2-3; no clear D. V was pared by 6 bases and J by 14 bases, with 19 bases between. Germline values: CDR1 SGHRS, CDR2 YFSETQ. This CDR3 spans 12 amino acids. This CDR3 is CASTNYEKGLYF. Written as DNA, the CDR3 is TGCGCCAGCACCAACTACGAGAAGGGTCTGTATTTT. Full variable domain (remainder filled in from reference TRBV5-1 and TRBJ2-3): KAGVTQTPRYLIKTRGQQVTLSCSPISGHRSVSWYQQTPGQGLQFLFEYFSETQRNKGNFPGRFSGRQFSNSRSEMNVSTLELGDSALYLCASTNYEKGLYFGPGTRLTVL.

The gene calls are TRBV4-1 and TRBJ2-2; 8 nucleotides match TRBD2. CDR3 size: 17 residues. Per the germline V gene, CDR1 is MGHRA and CDR2 is YSYEKL. V shed 2 bases and J 0 bases; nucleotides not matched to a gene: 5. DNA of the CDR3: TGCGCCAGCAGCCAATCTCATAGCGGGACGAACACCGGGGAGCTGTTTTTT. Residues: CASSQSHSGTNTGELFF.

This clone showed up just once. The CDR3 DNA follows: TGTGCCAGCAGCCACAACAGGGGCCCACGGAATGGCTACACCTTC. This translates into CASSHNRGPRNGYTF. This chain links TRBV4-2 with TRBJ1-2; 7 nucleotides align to TRBD1. Germline CDR1 and CDR2: LGHNA and YNFKEQ. This CDR3 comprises 15 residues. With 3 bases clipped from V and 6 bases from J, the junction kept 10 bases outside the gene matches.

This sequence joins TRBV7-9 and TRBJ2-7; 9 bases agree with TRBD1. With V trimmed by 5 bases and J by 6 bases, 5 bases remained unmatched. This CDR3 region has 13 residues. Germline CDR1 and CDR2: SEHNR and FQNEAQ (reference sequence). The CDR3 region is CASSQGTGSEQYF. DNA for the CDR3: TGTGCCAGCAGCCAGGGGACAGGGAGCGAGCAGTACTTC.

For the CDR3, the DNA is TGTGCCAGCAGTATGGACAGGGGCGACTATGGCTACACCTTC. Residues: CASSMDRGDYGYTF. The chain uses TRBV6-5 and TRBJ1-2; 9 positions match TRBD1. The germline V gene encodes CDR1 MNHEY and CDR2 SVGAGI. CDR3 length: 14 amino acids. J lost 3 bases, V lost 5 bases, and 4 bases had no gene match.

This clone was observed a few times. The chain carries TRBV30 and TRBJ1-1; D is unclear. Germline V gene data show CDR1 as GTSNPN and CDR2 as SVGIG (reference sequence). V was clipped by 5 bases and J by 11 bases, with 15 bases between them. The CDR3 is 11 amino acids. The CDR3 DNA follows: TGTGCCTGGGTTCATATGGGCTTCGCTTTCTTT. Translation gives CAWVHMGFAFF.

V usage is TRBV6-5 and J usage is TRBJ1-6; D is uncertain. The CDR3 runs 14 residues. Germline loops: CDR1 MNHEY, CDR2 SVGAGI. V was pared by 5 bases and J by 6 bases, with 11 bases between. Here the CDR3 reads CASSPAASNSPLHF. The CDR3 DNA is TGTGCCAGCAGTCCCGCGGCCTCTAATTCACCCCTCCACTTT.

This chain connects TRBV5-6 to TRBJ2-7; 9 positions agree with TRBD1. The V and J ends lost 5 bases and 4 bases, in that order; junction bases with no gene match: 7. This CDR3 spans 14 amino acids. Germline V gene data show CDR1 as SGHDT and CDR2 as YYEEEE. The CDR3 loop is CASRKPGQGYEQYF. The CDR3 nucleotides read TGTGCCAGCAGGAAACCGGGACAGGGTTACGAGCAGTACTTC.

The sample holds a few counts of this clone. V gene TRBV11-2 combines with J gene TRBJ2-7, with 14 bases fitting TRBD2. Germline V gene data show CDR1 as SGHAT and CDR2 as FQNNGV. The CDR3 is made up of 16 amino acids. Trimming cost V 5 bases and J 5 bases; bases outside gene matches: 8. The CDR3, as DNA: TGTGCCAGCAGCCCCGGACTAGCGGGAGGATCCCACGAGCAGTACTTC. This encodes CASSPGLAGGSHEQYF.

This clone was seen a few times. The V gene is TRBV2, the J gene TRBJ1-2; possible D gene TRBD1, 6 bases. Germline V gives CDR1 SNHLY, CDR2 FYNNEI. This CDR3 spans 13 amino acids. Between the trimmed V and J ends, which lost 9 bases and 6 bases, there was a span of 17 bases. The CDR3 protein is CASLFRGPHGYTF. CDR3 nucleotide sequence: TGTGCCAGTCTATTCCGGGGGCCTCATGGCTACACCTTC.

CDR3 loop: CAWSIRDSYEQYF. The CDR3 coding sequence is TGTGCCTGGTCAATCAGGGACAGCTACGAGCAGTACTTC. This chain joins TRBV30 and TRBJ2-7; TRBD1 aligns across 7 bases. With V trimmed by 5 bases and J by 3 bases, 7 bases remained unmatched. In germline, CDR1 is GTSNPN, CDR2 SVGIG (reference sequence). CDR3 length: 13 residues. Filled out from reference TRBV30 and TRBJ2-7, the complete variable domain reads SQTIHQWPATLVQPVGSPLSLECTVEGTSNPNLYWYRQAAGRGLQLLFYSVGIGQISSEVPQNLSASRPQDRQFILSSKKLLLSDSGFYLCAWSIRDSYEQYFGPGTRLTVT.

This chain joins TRBV7-6 and TRBJ2-5; the match to TRBD2 covers 8 bases. After removal of 3 bases from V and 4 bases from J, the junction contained 7 bases not matched to a gene. The CDR3 sequence is 15 residues long. Germline CDR1 reads SGHVS; CDR2 reads FNYEAQ. The chain's CDR3 is CASSLASGLVETQYF. The CDR3 nucleotides read TGTGCCAGCAGCTTGGCCTCGGGACTAGTAGAGACCCAGTACTTC.

This clone has just a few counts. The chain recombines TRBV7-9 with TRBJ1-6; TRBD1 is a possible D gene (6 bases). The V end lost 0 bases, the J end lost 10 bases, and 13 bases lay between the germline ends. The CDR3 is made up of 15 amino acids. In germline, CDR1 is SEHNR, CDR2 FQNEAQ (reference sequence). CDR3 in amino acids: CASSLAPGQGSPLHF. Here the CDR3 DNA reads TGTGCCAGCAGCTTAGCGCCGGGCCAGGGGTCACCCCTCCACTTT.

This chain links TRBV6-5 with TRBJ2-2; perhaps TRBD1 as D (6 bases). The CDR3 extends over 15 amino acids. V was cut by 0 bases and J by 4 bases, with 9 bases left in between. Germline V lookup: CDR1 MNHEY, CDR2 SVGAGI. CDR3: CASSYSNRATGELFF. The DNA of the CDR3 is TGTGCCAGCAGTTACTCGAACAGGGCCACCGGGGAGCTGTTTTTT.

The chain combines TRBV10-3 with TRBJ2-7, with 7 bases matching TRBD1. Germline CDR1 ENHRY, CDR2 SYGVKD. This CDR3 has 14 amino acids. After removal of 6 bases from V and 0 bases from J, the junction contained 5 bases not matched to a gene. The CDR3 nucleotides read TGTGCCATCAGGGGGACAGCGAGCTCCTACGAGCAGTACTTC. It yields the protein CAIRGTASSYEQYF.

This chain joins TRBV29-1 and TRBJ2-1; tentatively, D is TRBD2 (5 bases). Germline V lookup: CDR1 SQVTM, CDR2 ANQGSEA. This CDR3 comprises 15 residues. Trimming left V 3 bases short and J 0 bases short, with 12 bases between. The chain's CDR3 is CSVDTTGFSYNEQFF. DNA of the CDR3: TGCAGCGTTGACACTACGGGGTTCTCCTACAATGAGCAGTTCTTC.

CDR3 region: CASGTGTGVTGELFF. CDR3 nucleotide sequence: TGTGCCAGCGGCACCGGGACAGGGGTCACCGGGGAGCTGTTTTTT. This chain uses TRBV7-8 with TRBJ2-2; 10 nucleotides align to TRBD1. The ends lost 8 bases at V and 4 bases at J; junction bases unmatched: 7. The CDR3 has 15 amino acids. Germline CDR1 and CDR2: SGHVS and FQNEAQ.

The chain links TRBV11-2 to TRBJ1-2; D is ambiguous. V dropped 5 bases and J dropped 0 bases, with 13 bases sitting between them. Germline CDR1 and CDR2: SGHAT and FQNNGV. The CDR3 has 15 residues. The CDR3 protein is CASSPRLLSNYGYTF. As DNA, the CDR3 is TGTGCCAGCAGCCCCCGGCTCCTATCTAACTATGGCTACACCTTC.

The gene calls are TRBV7-2 and TRBJ2-1, with TRBD2 matching 8 bases. With V trimmed by 2 bases and J by 3 bases, 6 bases remained unmatched. The V gene's germline CDR1 is SGHTA and CDR2 FQGNSA. The CDR3 is 16 amino acids. The CDR3 DNA reads TGTGCCAGCAGCTTAAGAGCGGGGGACAACTACAATGAGCAGTTCTTC. Translated: CASSLRAGDNYNEQFF.

V is TRBV7-2 and J is TRBJ2-1; D not resolved. CDR1 SGHTA and CDR2 FQGNSA come from the germline V gene. This CDR3 contains 14 residues. Trimming took off 1 base at V and 4 bases at J, with 8 bases between the two ends. The CDR3 DNA sequence: TGTGCCAGCAGCTTAGAAAGCAGATACAATGAGCAGTTCTTC. This translates into CASSLESRYNEQFF.